The 24 T cell receptor beta chains given below trace back to one sample, sequenced in a study of CD8 T cells in ankylosing spondylitis (dated by TCRdb to about 2017). Library preparation employed 5' RACE. The sequencing machine was an Illumina HiSeq 2500. TCRdb reran the public reads through fastp at Q25 and MiXCR, keeping productive beta chains. Each CDR3 protein appears once, grouped with its most common genes and DNA. The sample yields roughly 230,000 distinct CDR3 sequences; 15% to 20% were counted once. 25% to 40% of the sample comes from the top ten. Source material: blood, either unsorted or a sorted T cell fraction (not recorded which). The receptor set was obtained from a male donor with ankylosing spondylitis or in good health (not recorded which).

This clonotype was seen only a few times. This chain connects TRBV20-1 to TRBJ2-7; TRBD1 aligns across 9 bases. Germline V lookup: CDR1 DFQATT, CDR2 SNEGSKA (reference sequence). The CDR3 consists of 12 residues. Germline trimming cut 6 bases from V and 6 bases from J; bases unmatched to any gene: 6. CDR3: CSATGTGLEQYF. The CDR3 DNA reads TGCAGTGCCACCGGGACAGGGCTCGAGCAGTACTTC.

The V and J genes are TRBV7-8 and TRBJ1-1; D remains unclear. The CDR3 covers 12 residues. CDR1 and CDR2 from the germline V gene are SGHVS and FQNEAQ. Trimming removed 5 bases at V and 7 bases at J, with 11 bases between. CDR3 residues: CASSPAVGEAFF. For the CDR3, the DNA is TGTGCCAGCAGCCCAGCAGTGGGTGAAGCTTTCTTT.

Only a few counts were recorded for this clonotype. For the CDR3, the DNA is TGCAGCGTTGAAGTTCCCGGACTAGCGGACGCCTCCTGGGAGACCCAGTACTTC. Translating it yields CSVEVPGLADASWETQYF. The chain employs TRBV29-1 and TRBJ2-5; 10 bases agree with TRBD2. The CDR3 covers 18 residues. Trimming at V came to 1 base and at J to 5 bases, leaving 16 bases not matched to a gene. The germline V gene encodes CDR1 SQVTM and CDR2 ANQGSEA.

The chain couples TRBV6-5 to TRBJ1-1; the match to TRBD1 covers 8 bases. The CDR3 is 14 residues long. CDR1 MNHEY and CDR2 SVGAGI come from the germline V gene. V shed 3 bases, J shed 4 bases, and the junction held 4 bases outside the gene matches. The CDR3 DNA reads as TGTGCCAGCAGTTATCGGACAGGGCGCACTGAAGCTTTCTTT. Translating it yields CASSYRTGRTEAFF.

The sample holds a few counts of this clonotype. The chain recombines TRBV29-1 with TRBJ2-1; either TRBD1 or TRBD2 may supply D (6 bases each). Germline assignment: CDR1 SQVTM and CDR2 ANQGSEA. The CDR3 covers 12 residues. Trimming cost V 0 bases and J 16 bases, with 16 bases left between them. The CDR3 DNA follows: TGCAGCGTTGAAGATCTAGGGGGGCCCGGTTTCTTC. Translation gives CSVEDLGGPGFF.

This clonotype was counted between two and nine times. The chain recombines TRBV7-2 with TRBJ2-3; TRBD1 matches 7 bases. The germline V gene has CDR1 SGHTA and CDR2 FQGNSA. The CDR3 runs 16 residues. V dropped 4 bases and J dropped 0; count of bases not matched to a gene: 7. CDR3 nucleotides: TGTGCCAGCAGCTATAGGGTGACAGGGAGCACAGATACGCAGTATTTT. As protein: CASSYRVTGSTDTQYF. Drawing the rest from reference TRBV7-2 and TRBJ2-3, the complete variable domain is GAGVSQSPSNKVTEKGKDVELRCDPISGHTALYWYRQSLGQGLEFLIYFQGNSAPDKSGLPSDRFSAERTGGSVSTLTIQRTQQEDSAVYLCASSYRVTGSTDTQYFGPGTRLTVL.

The V call is TRBV5-1, the J call TRBJ2-3; D is perhaps TRBD2 (6 bases). V dropped 4 bases and J dropped 2 bases, with 17 bases sitting between them. The CDR3 has 16 amino acids. Per the germline V gene, CDR1 is SGHRS and CDR2 is YFSETQ. Written as DNA, the CDR3 is TGCGCCAGCAGCCCGTCGGGGGATGGATTCACAGATACGCAGTATTTT. Translation: CASSPSGDGFTDTQYF.

This clonotype has at least ten counts. The chain has TRBV20-1 and TRBJ2-3; D not certain. Germline V CDR1 and CDR2: DFQATT, SNEGSKA (reference sequence). V lost 2 bases, J lost 2 bases, and 11 bases lay in between. The CDR3 extends over 14 amino acids. The CDR3 sequence: CSARPQTDTDTQYF. The DNA for the CDR3 is TGCAGTGCTAGACCTCAAACCGACACAGATACGCAGTATTTT.

V and J are TRBV6-1 and TRBJ2-2; TRBD1 might be the D (6 bases). Trimming cost V 6 bases and J 8 bases, with 16 bases left between them. The V gene's germline CDR1 is MNHNS and CDR2 SASEGT. The CDR3 runs to 14 residues. CDR3 sequence reads: CASSVNRVTGELFF. In DNA, the CDR3 is TGTGCCAGCAGCGTCAACAGGGTAACAGGGGAGCTGTTTTTT.

V usage is TRBV27 and J usage is TRBJ2-7; TRBD1 matches 7 bases. V lost 5 bases and J lost 3; bases outside the gene matches: 4. Germline V gene data show CDR1 as MNHEY and CDR2 as SMNVEV (reference sequence). The CDR3 contains 13 residues. The CDR3 region is CASSTRTGYEQYF. DNA of the CDR3: TGTGCCAGCAGTACCCGGACAGGCTACGAGCAGTACTTC.

This clonotype turned up a few times. The chain couples TRBV29-1 to TRBJ2-7; D is tentatively TRBD1 or TRBD2 (6 bases each). Trimming removed 1 base from V and 3 bases from J, with 13 bases in between. This CDR3 has 14 amino acids. Germline CDR1 and CDR2: SQVTM and ANQGSEA. The chain's CDR3 is CSVEGRGEDYEQYF. In DNA, the CDR3 is TGCAGCGTTGAAGGAAGGGGGGAAGACTACGAGCAGTACTTC.

Ten or more counts support this clonotype. The rearrangement links TRBV12-3 or TRBV12-4 to TRBJ1-4; D not certain. The V end was cut by 7 bases, the J end by 8 bases, with 17 bases between. The CDR3 sequence is 14 residues long. The CDR3 here is CASTPYFSGEKLFF. The DNA for the CDR3 is TGTGCCAGCACCCCGTATTTTAGTGGGGAAAAACTGTTTTTT.

This rearrangement joins TRBV7-9 to TRBJ1-6; D ambiguous. The CDR3 is made up of 13 amino acids. Deletions cut 6 bases from V and 9 bases from J, with 12 bases between. Germline V gives CDR1 SEHNR, CDR2 FQNEAQ (reference sequence). The CDR3 region is CASRASVGSPLHF. In nucleotides, the CDR3 is TGTGCCAGCAGGGCATCCGTGGGTTCACCCCTCCACTTT.

The CDR3 region is CASSLLAGGLSTDTQYF. CDR3 in DNA: TGTGCCAGCAGCCTACTAGCGGGAGGACTCAGCACAGATACGCAGTATTTT. This chain joins TRBV6-1 and TRBJ2-3; 12 nucleotides match TRBD2. The germline CDR1 and CDR2 sequences are MNHNS and SASEGT. The CDR3 totals 17 residues. V lost 6 bases to trimming and J lost 0 bases; unmatched junction nucleotides: 7.

V usage is TRBV4-3 and J usage is TRBJ2-5, with 7 bases identical to TRBD2. Germline values: CDR1 LGHNA, CDR2 YSLEER. This CDR3 spans 17 amino acids. Trimming removed 0 bases from V and 4 bases from J; junction bases left unmatched: 11. CDR3 in DNA: TGCGCCAGCAGCCAAGATTCAGCGGGATGGGGCAGAGAGACCCAGTACTTC. The encoded protein is CASSQDSAGWGRETQYF.

This clonotype came up a few times. The CDR3 DNA reads as TGTGCCAGCAGTGACGGACAGCTGATATCCTACGAGCAGTACTTC. Translating it yields CASSDGQLISYEQYF. The chain joins TRBV6-1 to TRBJ2-7; tentatively, D is TRBD1 (6 bases). Germline V gene lookup returns CDR1 MNHNS and CDR2 SASEGT. Trimming removed 3 bases at V and 1 base at J, with 13 bases between. The CDR3 contains 15 residues.

The rearrangement uses TRBV20-1 and TRBJ1-1; tentatively, D is TRBD1 (6 bases). V was shortened by 5 bases and J by 7 bases, with 14 bases between the two germline ends. The CDR3 contains 12 residues. CDR1 is DFQATT, CDR2 SNEGSKA, per germline (reference sequence). The CDR3 region has the DNA TGCAGTGCTTCAAACAGGGACGTTGAAGCTTTCTTT. This gives the protein CSASNRDVEAFF.

This chain uses TRBV5-1 with TRBJ2-1; the match to TRBD1 covers 10 bases. CDR3 length: 17 residues. Losses at the gene ends were 4 bases for V and 5 bases for J; bases not matched to a gene: 12. Germline CDR1 and CDR2: SGHRS and YFSETQ. DNA of the CDR3: TGCGCCAGCAGCCCCGTGATACGGGACAGGGGTGACAATGAGCAGTTCTTC. Residues: CASSPVIRDRGDNEQFF.

This clonotype was seen a few times. The gene calls are TRBV7-9 and TRBJ1-1, with 10 bases that match TRBD1. Per the germline V gene, CDR1 is SEHNR and CDR2 is FQNEAQ (reference sequence). Unmatched junction bases numbered 9, after V lost 5 bases and J lost 3 bases. The CDR3 contains 16 residues. The DNA of the CDR3 is TGTGCCAGCAGCCCCCGGGACAGGGGCTGGGACACTGAAGCTTTCTTT. Translating gives CASSPRDRGWDTEAFF.

This clonotype was picked up a small number of times. V gene TRBV28 combines with J gene TRBJ2-7; 9 positions match TRBD2. The CDR3 covers 18 residues. Germline V gene lookup returns CDR1 MDHEN and CDR2 SYDVKM. V lost 4 bases to trimming and J lost 0 bases; unmatched junction nucleotides: 13. CDR3 sequence: CASSYSSVIAGASYEQYF. In DNA form, the CDR3 reads TGTGCCAGCAGTTATTCCTCCGTTATAGCGGGAGCCTCCTACGAGCAGTACTTC.

In its sample, this clonotype was seen a few times. V and J are TRBV6-5 and TRBJ2-7, with TRBD2 matching 9 bases. The germline V gene has CDR1 MNHEY and CDR2 SVGAGI. V was clipped by 3 bases and J by 6 bases; unmatched bases: 21. CDR3 length equals 19 residues. The CDR3 protein is CASSYGLAGKRGLGPEQYF. CDR3 DNA sequence: TGTGCCAGCAGTTATGGTCTAGCGGGGAAAAGAGGGTTGGGCCCCGAGCAGTACTTC.

This clonotype was observed many times. V and J are TRBV2 and TRBJ2-5; no definite D call. Trimming shortened V by 1 base and J by 5 bases, and 14 bases separated the two germline ends. The CDR3 loop spans 15 amino acids. Looked up from germline, CDR1 is SNHLY and CDR2 is FYNNEI. The CDR3: CASSEVTGVDETQYF. CDR3 nucleotide sequence: TGTGCCAGCAGTGAAGTGACTGGGGTCGATGAGACCCAGTACTTC.

The chain has TRBV20-1 and TRBJ2-1; 10 bases map to TRBD2. V lost 3 bases to trimming and J lost 2 bases; unmatched junction nucleotides: 7. The germline V gene has CDR1 DFQATT and CDR2 SNEGSKA (reference sequence). This CDR3 has 16 residues. CDR3 nucleotides: TGCAGTGCTAGTCCCGGGACTAGCGCCACCTACAATGAGCAGTTCTTC. Amino acid sequence: CSASPGTSATYNEQFF.

The genes are TRBV5-1 and TRBJ2-5; 9 bases map to TRBD2. The CDR3 extends over 16 amino acids. J gave up 4 bases and V 0 bases, and 7 bases lay outside the gene matches. The germline gives CDR1 SGHRS, CDR2 YFSETQ. CDR3 sequence: CASSLESSGRGETQYF. In nucleotides, the CDR3 is TGCGCCAGCAGCTTGGAAAGTAGCGGGAGAGGAGAGACCCAGTACTTC.